Listed here is a single T cell receptor beta chain. This sample stems from a study of beta chain features in type 1 diabetes. Purities in excess of 95% were seen in all sorted populations. The whole isolated RNA underwent reverse transcription, so sequencing captured expressed TCRB transcripts. The table came from immunoSEQ multiplex PCR; TCRdb's copy has only in-frame clones and leaves some out. This table has 200,000 to 250,000 clones, roughly 70% appearing once. Trimming removed 4 bases from V and 7 bases from J; junction bases left unmatched: 1. This CDR3 spans 12 amino acids. Germline V gives CDR1 MNHEY, CDR2 SVGAGI.

The TCR comes from a man younger than 45 in good health. The sequencing sample was made of naive CD4+ T cells from blood. This chain joins TRBV6-5 and TRBJ2-5, with 9 bases identical to TRBD2. The CDR3 DNA sequence: TGTGCCAGCAGTTCGACTAGCGGGACCCAGTACTTC. This gives the protein CASSSTSGTQYF.